Here is one T cell receptor beta chain with its context. Antigen unknown. This sample was included in a study of OX40 agonist ivuxolimab in advanced cancers. Study-level background: Across the patients, intravenous ivuxolimab was delivered every 2 weeks at 0.01 to 10 mg/kg. Cohort: approximately 79% men, mean age about 62, aged roughly 23 to 79. Among those treated, three patients had partial responses, one with hepatocellular carcinoma and two with cutaneous melanoma.

TCRdb's copy holds only in-frame clones and misses some; the assay was immunoSEQ multiplex PCR. Among about 45,000 clones listed, 88% were seen once. Germline loops: CDR1 MNHNS, CDR2 SASEGT. The CDR3 has 16 residues. Trimming pared 3 bases from V and 4 bases from J, leaving 15 bases between. Study observations and caveats: Fewer expanded clones were found on average in CD4+ than in CD8+ T cells.

The chain is built from TRBV6-1 and TRBJ1-4, with a weak D call TRBD1 (5 bases). Here the sequenced sample was CD4+ or CD8+ T cells sorted from blood, taken in a trial of the OX40 agonist ivuxolimab. This sequence was found in an adult with an advanced solid tumor such as melanoma, head and neck, liver or kidney cancer. The CDR3 loop reads CASSDPEGPGNEKLFF. DNA for the CDR3: TGTGCCAGCAGTGACCCTGAGGGGCCCGGTAATGAAAAACTGTTTTTT.